What follows is one TCR beta chain and its context. What it recognizes is unknown. Antigen-specific CD4+ T cell clonotypes were called by their expansion after viral peptide-pool culture in ViraFEST. When less than 11 days of culture had elapsed, CD4+ T cells were isolated. Previously uninfected by SARS-CoV-2, the vaccine recipients also showed negative nucleocapsid antibodies. In culture with around 10 IU/ml IL-2 and around 10 ug/ml peptides, PBMC were grown at 1.5 million to 2 million per well. Half the medium was swapped for IL-2 medium on days 3 and 7. The assay was immunoSEQ multiplex PCR, and TCRdb's table has in-frame clones only and misses some. Here the sample spans tens of thousands of clones, approximately 76% being singletons. The record originates from a study of vaccination effects on CD4 cells after COVID-19. The CDR3 sequence is 12 residues long. The ends were cut back, 2 bases at V and 2 bases at J, with 2 bases in the middle. Germline V lookup: CDR1 SGHTA, CDR2 FQGNSA.

Overall study results and limits: Infection- and vaccine-induced clones contracted markedly late after vaccination. In vaccinees who were healthy, merely 1 out of 255 vaccine-induced clones cross-reacted with common cold coronaviruses.

The source material was CD4+ T cells from PBMCs cultured with HCoV-NL63 spike peptides, sampled before COVID-19 vaccination. This TCR came from a human donor who received a COVID-19 vaccine. V is TRBV7-2 and J is TRBJ2-3, with no clear D. CDR3 region: CASSLLTDTQYF. The CDR3 DNA reads as TGTGCCAGCAGCTTACTCACAGATACGCAGTATTTT.